The T cell receptor beta chain described here comes from a study of cytomegalovirus exposure and HLA in healthy donors. Vbeta (60) and Jbeta (13) primers were used in the PCR. Only in-frame clones appear in the TCRdb table, and some are missing; sequencing was by immunoSEQ multiplex PCR. Of about 180,000 clones listed, roughly 81% are singletons. This clone occurred once. Germline CDR1 is SGDLS and CDR2 is YYNGEE. CDR3 length equals 15 residues. The V segment lost 3 bases and the J segment 1 base; nucleotides outside the gene matches: 2. What was sequenced was PBMCs. The gene calls are TRBV9 and TRBJ2-1; 9 bases line up with TRBD1. The clonotype comes from a woman younger than 35 in good health and CMV-seropositive. The chain's CDR3 is CASSGQGGSYNEQFF. CDR3 nucleotides: TGTGCCAGCAGCGGACAGGGGGGTTCCTACAATGAGCAGTTCTTC. Full variable domain (rest looked up from reference TRBV9 and TRBJ2-1): DSGVTQTPKHLITATGQRVTLRCSPRSGDLSVYWYQQSLDQGLQFLIQYYNGEERAKGNILERFSAQQFPDLHSELNLSSLELGDSALYFCASSGQGGSYNEQFFGPGTRLTVL.